This is a list of T cell receptor beta chains from one sample in a study of T-cell reconstitution after alpha-beta-depleted transplantation in children. TCRdb reanalysed the PCR reads using MiXCR and keeps one entry per CDR3 protein. The sample consists of more than 250,000 distinct CDR3 sequences, around 9.6% of them appearing once. The sample consisted of PBMCs from the stem cell graft donor, taken from the stem cell graft. These receptors were taken from a human donor who donated a stem cell graft to a child with SCID. The CDR3 runs from the conserved cysteine through the conserved F or W. The order of the fields is CDR3 length, D gene, V gene, J gene, clone size, CDR3 protein, CDR3 DNA. D genes are given only for firm matches. Clone size appears in some rows only: once, few, many, or a class for an expanded clone.

15	-	TRBV11-2	TRBJ1-1	few	CASSLDRVGGAEAFF	TGTGCCAGCAGCTTAGATCGGGTTGGGGGCGCTGAAGCTTTCTTT
13	-	TRBV6-1	TRBJ2-3	few	CASNRLGTDTQYF	TGTGCCAGCAATAGGTTGGGCACAGATACGCAGTATTTT
14	TRBD1	TRBV12-3/TRBV12-4	TRBJ1-1	few	CASSWTGENTEAFF	TGTGCCAGCAGCTGGACAGGAGAGAACACTGAAGCTTTCTTT
16	TRBD2	TRBV7-7	TRBJ2-5	few	CASSLTSGGVRETQYF	TGTGCTAGCAGCCTTACTAGCGGGGGGGTCAGAGAGACCCAGTACTTC
14	-	TRBV27	TRBJ1-5	few	CASREQGRGQPQHF	TGTGCCAGCAGGGAACAGGGACGCGGTCAGCCCCAGCATTTT
15	TRBD2	TRBV12-3/TRBV12-4	TRBJ2-3	-	CASSPGTIPTDTQYF	TGTGCCAGCAGCCCGGGGACTATTCCCACAGATACGCAGTATTTT
14	TRBD1	TRBV7-7	TRBJ2-7	-	CASSGEGTVYEQYF	TGTGCCAGCAGCGGGGAAGGGACAGTCTACGAGCAGTACTTC
16	-	TRBV25-1	TRBJ1-4	few	CASSNPNREVGEKLFF	TGTGCCAGCAGTAACCCGAACAGGGAGGTAGGAGAAAAACTGTTTTTT
11	-	TRBV20-1	TRBJ1-2	many	CSARRGYGYTF	TGCAGTGCTCGAAGGGGGTATGGCTACACCTTC
14	-	TRBV2	TRBJ1-2	few	CASSEWTVNYGYTF	TGTGCCAGCAGTGAATGGACAGTTAACTATGGCTACACCTTC
12	-	TRBV10-3	TRBJ2-7	many	CAIGEYSYEQYF	TGTGCCATCGGGGAGTATTCCTACGAGCAGTACTTC
14	-	TRBV3-1	TRBJ1-2	many	CASSSGAGRGGYTF	TGTGCCAGCAGCTCCGGGGCAGGGAGGGGTGGCTACACCTTC
13	-	TRBV24-1	TRBJ2-2	-	CATSGRSTGELFF	TGTGCCACCAGTGGCCGCAGCACCGGGGAGCTGTTTTTT
16	-	TRBV15	TRBJ2-7	many	CATSGRLQELTYEQYF	TGTGCCACCAGCGGACGCCTACAGGAATTAACCTACGAGCAGTACTTC
13	-	TRBV13	TRBJ1-1	-	CASSSWGVPEAFF	TGTGCCAGCAGCTCCTGGGGAGTCCCTGAAGCTTTCTTT
15	-	TRBV5-1	TRBJ2-1	many	CASSTETSERNEQFF	TGCGCCAGCAGCACCGAAACAAGTGAGCGGAATGAGCAGTTCTTC
16	TRBD2	TRBV6-1	TRBJ2-5	-	CASSVPSGGNQETQYF	TGTGCCAGCAGTGTACCTAGCGGGGGGAACCAAGAGACCCAGTACTTC
16	TRBD2	TRBV6-5	TRBJ2-3	few	CASSYSRGGFADTQYF	TGTGCCAGCAGTTACTCACGGGGGGGCTTCGCAGATACGCAGTATTTT